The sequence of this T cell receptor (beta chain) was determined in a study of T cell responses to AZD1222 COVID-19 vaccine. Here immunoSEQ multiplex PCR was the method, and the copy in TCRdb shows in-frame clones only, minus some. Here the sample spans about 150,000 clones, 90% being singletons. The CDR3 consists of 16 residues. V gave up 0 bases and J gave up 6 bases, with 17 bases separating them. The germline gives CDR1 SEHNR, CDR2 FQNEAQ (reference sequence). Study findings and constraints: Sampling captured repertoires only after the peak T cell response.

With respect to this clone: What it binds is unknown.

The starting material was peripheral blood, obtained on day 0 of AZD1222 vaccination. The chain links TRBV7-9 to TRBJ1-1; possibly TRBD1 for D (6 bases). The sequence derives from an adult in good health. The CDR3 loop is CASSLAPSGQGPEAFF. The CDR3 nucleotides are TGTGCCAGCAGCTTAGCGCCCTCAGGGCAGGGGCCTGAAGCTTTCTTT.